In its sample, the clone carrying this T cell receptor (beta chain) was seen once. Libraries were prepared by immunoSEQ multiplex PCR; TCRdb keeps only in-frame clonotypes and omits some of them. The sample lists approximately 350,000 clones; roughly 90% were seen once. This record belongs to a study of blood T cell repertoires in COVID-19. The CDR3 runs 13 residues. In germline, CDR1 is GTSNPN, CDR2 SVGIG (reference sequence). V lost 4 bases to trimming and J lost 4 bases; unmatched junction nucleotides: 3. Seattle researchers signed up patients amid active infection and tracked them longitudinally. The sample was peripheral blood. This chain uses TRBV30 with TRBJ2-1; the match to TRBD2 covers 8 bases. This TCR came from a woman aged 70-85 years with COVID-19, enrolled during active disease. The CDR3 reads CAWNAGGYNEQFF. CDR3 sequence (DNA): TGTGCCTGGAATGCGGGGGGTTACAATGAGCAGTTCTTC.